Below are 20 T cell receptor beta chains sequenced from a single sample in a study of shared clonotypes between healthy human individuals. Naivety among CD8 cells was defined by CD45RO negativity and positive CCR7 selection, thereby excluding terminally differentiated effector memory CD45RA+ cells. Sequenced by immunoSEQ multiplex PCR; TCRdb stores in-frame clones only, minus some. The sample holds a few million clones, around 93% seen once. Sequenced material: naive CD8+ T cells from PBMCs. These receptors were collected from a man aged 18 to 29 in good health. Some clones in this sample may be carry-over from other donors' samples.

The CDR3 region has the DNA TGTGCCAGCAGTCCCCTGGACAGGATAGCCGGGGAGCAGTACTTC. Translating it yields CASSPLDRIAGEQYF. This chain joins TRBV27 and TRBJ2-7; 7 bases agree with TRBD1. CDR3 length: 15 amino acids. Germline V lookup: CDR1 MNHEY, CDR2 SMNVEV (reference sequence). V was pared by 5 bases and J by 7 bases, with 14 bases of the junction left unmatched.

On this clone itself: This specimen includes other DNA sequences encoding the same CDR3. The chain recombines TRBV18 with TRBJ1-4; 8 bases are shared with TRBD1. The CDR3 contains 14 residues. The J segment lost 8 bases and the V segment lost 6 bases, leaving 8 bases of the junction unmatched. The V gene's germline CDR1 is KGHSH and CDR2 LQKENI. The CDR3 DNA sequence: TGTGCCAGCTCCCCCGACAGGGGAGAAGAAAAACTGTTTTTT. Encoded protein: CASSPDRGEEKLFF. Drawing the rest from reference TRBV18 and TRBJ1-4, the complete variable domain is NAGVMQNPRHLVRRRGQEARLRCSPMKGHSHVYWYRQLPEEGLKFMVYLQKENIIDESGMPKERFSAEFPKEGPSILRIQQVVRGDSAAYFCASSPDRGEEKLFFGSGTQLSVL.

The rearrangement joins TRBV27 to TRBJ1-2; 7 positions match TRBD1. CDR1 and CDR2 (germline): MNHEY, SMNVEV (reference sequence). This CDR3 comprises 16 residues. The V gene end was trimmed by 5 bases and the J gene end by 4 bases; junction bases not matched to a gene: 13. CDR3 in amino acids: CASSTFPGQTFYGYTF. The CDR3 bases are TGTGCCAGCAGTACTTTCCCGGGACAGACTTTCTATGGCTACACCTTC.

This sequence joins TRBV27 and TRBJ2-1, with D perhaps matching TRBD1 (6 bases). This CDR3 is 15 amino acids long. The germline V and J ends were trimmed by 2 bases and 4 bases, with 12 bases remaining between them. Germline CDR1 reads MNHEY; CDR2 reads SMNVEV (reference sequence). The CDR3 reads CASSLVTTGYNEQFF. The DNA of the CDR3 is TGTGCCAGCAGTTTAGTGACAACAGGGTACAATGAGCAGTTCTTC.

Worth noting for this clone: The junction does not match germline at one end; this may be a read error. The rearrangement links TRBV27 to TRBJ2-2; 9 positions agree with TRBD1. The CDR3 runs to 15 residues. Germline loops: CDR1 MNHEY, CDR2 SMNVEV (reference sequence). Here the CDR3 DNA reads TGTGCCAGCAGTATATCGACAGGGGGATCTGGGGAGCTGTTTTTT. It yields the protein CASSISTGGSGELFF.

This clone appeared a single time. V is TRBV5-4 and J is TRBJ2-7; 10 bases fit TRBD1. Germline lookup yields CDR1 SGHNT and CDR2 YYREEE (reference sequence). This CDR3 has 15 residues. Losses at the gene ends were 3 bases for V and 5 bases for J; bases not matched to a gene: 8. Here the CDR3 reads CASSSLAGQGNEQYF. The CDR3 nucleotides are TGTGCCAGCAGCTCTTTGGCGGGACAGGGGAACGAGCAGTACTTC.

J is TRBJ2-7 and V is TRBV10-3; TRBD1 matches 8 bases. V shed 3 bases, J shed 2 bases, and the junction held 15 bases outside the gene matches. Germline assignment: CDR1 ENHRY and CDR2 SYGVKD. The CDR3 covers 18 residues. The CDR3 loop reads CAISDSYFRDRSPYEQYF. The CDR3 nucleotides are TGTGCCATCAGTGACTCATATTTCCGGGACAGGAGCCCCTACGAGCAGTACTTC.

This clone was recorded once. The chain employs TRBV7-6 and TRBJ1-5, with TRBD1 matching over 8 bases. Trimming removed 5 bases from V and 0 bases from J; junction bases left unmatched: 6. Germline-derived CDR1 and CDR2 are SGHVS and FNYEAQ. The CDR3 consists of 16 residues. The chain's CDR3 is CASSALTGDSNQPQHF. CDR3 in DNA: TGTGCCAGCAGCGCGTTGACAGGGGATAGCAATCAGCCCCAGCATTTT.

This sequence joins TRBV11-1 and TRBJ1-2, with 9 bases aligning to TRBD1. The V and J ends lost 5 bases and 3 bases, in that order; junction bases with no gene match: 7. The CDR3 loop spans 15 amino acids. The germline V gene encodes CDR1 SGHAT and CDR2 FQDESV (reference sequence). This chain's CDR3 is CASSPRTGEDYGYTF. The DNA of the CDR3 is TGTGCCAGCAGCCCCCGGACAGGGGAGGACTATGGCTACACCTTC.

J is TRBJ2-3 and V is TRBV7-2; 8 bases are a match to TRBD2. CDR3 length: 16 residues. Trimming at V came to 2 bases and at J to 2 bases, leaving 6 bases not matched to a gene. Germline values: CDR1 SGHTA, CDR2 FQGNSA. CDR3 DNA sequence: TGTGCCAGCAGCTTACCCCCAGCGGGGGACACAGATACGCAGTATTTT. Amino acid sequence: CASSLPPAGDTDTQYF.

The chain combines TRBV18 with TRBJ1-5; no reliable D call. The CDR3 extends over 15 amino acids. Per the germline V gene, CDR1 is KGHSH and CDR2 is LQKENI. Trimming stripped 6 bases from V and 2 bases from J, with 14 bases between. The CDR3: CASSSPRWGNQPQHF. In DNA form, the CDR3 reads TGTGCCAGCTCCTCTCCCAGGTGGGGCAATCAGCCCCAGCATTTT.

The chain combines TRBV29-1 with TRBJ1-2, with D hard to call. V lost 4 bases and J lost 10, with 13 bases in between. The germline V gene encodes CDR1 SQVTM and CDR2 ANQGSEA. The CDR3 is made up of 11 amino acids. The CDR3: CSVGLSMDYTF. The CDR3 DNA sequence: TGCAGCGTTGGACTGTCTATGGACTACACCTTC.

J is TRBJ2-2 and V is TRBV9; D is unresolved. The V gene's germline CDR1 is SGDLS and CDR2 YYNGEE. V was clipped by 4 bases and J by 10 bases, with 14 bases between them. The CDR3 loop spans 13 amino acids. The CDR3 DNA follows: TGTGCCAGCAGCCCTAGTAGGGCCAAGGAGCTGTTTTTT. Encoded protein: CASSPSRAKELFF.

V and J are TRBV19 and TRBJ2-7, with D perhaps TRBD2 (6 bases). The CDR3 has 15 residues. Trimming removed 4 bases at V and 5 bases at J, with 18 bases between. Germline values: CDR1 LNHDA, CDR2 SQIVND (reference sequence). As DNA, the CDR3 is TGTGCCAGTAGTACCCCGCGGGACGGTCTCAACGAGCAGTACTTC. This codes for CASSTPRDGLNEQYF.

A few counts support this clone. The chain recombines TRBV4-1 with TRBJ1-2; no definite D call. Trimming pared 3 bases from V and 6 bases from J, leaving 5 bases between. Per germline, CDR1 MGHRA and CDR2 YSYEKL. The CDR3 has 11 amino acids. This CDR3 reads CASSHHHGYTF. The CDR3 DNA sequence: TGCGCCAGCAGCCACCACCATGGCTACACCTTC.

The CDR3 DNA reads as TGTGCCAGCAGTTACTCGTGGCAGTCGAACACCGGGGAGCTGTTTTTT. Amino acid sequence: CASSYSWQSNTGELFF. The chain couples TRBV6-5 to TRBJ2-2, with D hard to call. Germline V gene sequence: CDR1 MNHEY, CDR2 SVGAGI. Trimming shortened V by 0 bases and J by 0 bases, and 8 bases separated the two germline ends. The CDR3 length is 16 residues.

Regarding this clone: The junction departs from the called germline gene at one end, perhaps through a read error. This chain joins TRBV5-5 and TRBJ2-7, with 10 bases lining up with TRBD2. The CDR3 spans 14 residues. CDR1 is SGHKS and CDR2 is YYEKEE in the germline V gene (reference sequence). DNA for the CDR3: TGTGCCAGCGGCTTAGCGGGAGGCTCCTACGAGCAGTACTTC. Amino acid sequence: CASGLAGGSYEQYF.

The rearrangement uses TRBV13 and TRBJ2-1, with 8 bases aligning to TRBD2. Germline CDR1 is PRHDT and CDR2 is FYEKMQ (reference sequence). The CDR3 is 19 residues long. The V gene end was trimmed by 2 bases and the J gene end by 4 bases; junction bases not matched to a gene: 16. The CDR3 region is CASSLYGGEGFSGYNEQFF. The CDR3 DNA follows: TGTGCCAGCAGCTTATACGGGGGGGAAGGCTTTAGCGGGTACAATGAGCAGTTCTTC.

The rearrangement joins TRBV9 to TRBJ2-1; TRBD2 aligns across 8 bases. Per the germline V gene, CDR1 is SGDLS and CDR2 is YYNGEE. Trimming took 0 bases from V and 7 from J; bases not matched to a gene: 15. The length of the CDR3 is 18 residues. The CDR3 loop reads CASSVDGPLREGFNEQFF. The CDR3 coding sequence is TGTGCCAGCAGCGTAGACGGGCCTCTTCGGGAGGGTTTTAATGAGCAGTTCTTC. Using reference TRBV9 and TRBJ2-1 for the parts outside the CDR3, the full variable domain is DSGVTQTPKHLITATGQRVTLRCSPRSGDLSVYWYQQSLDQGLQFLIQYYNGEERAKGNILERFSAQQFPDLHSELNLSSLELGDSALYFCASSVDGPLREGFNEQFFGPGTRLTVL.

The DNA of the CDR3 is TGTGCCAGCAGCCCGACACACGGGACTAGCGGGAGCCTAGGGGATGAGCAGTACTTC. Protein product: CASSPTHGTSGSLGDEQYF. The chain recombines TRBV7-9 with TRBJ2-7, with 14 bases matching TRBD2. There are 19 residues in the CDR3. The germline V gene has CDR1 SEHNR and CDR2 FQNEAQ (reference sequence). J was trimmed by 7 bases and V by 5 bases; bases with no gene match: 19.